The table lists the clone carrying this T cell receptor (beta chain) with many counts. Its target is unknown. Trimming removed 3 bases from V and 4 bases from J, with 13 bases in between. This CDR3 contains 15 residues. Germline CDR1 reads LGHNA; CDR2 reads YNFKEQ. The sample originates from a study of T cells in Graves' hyperthyroidism and ophthalmopathy. Overall study findings and caveats: Ophthalmopathy cases were set apart from stable hyperthyroidism by a 13 V-J model.

RNA transcripts yielded amplified TCR beta CDR3 regions. HTBI primers were employed in a first-round RT-PCR of the TCR CDR3. From the multiplex PCR reads, TCRdb called clonotypes with MiXCR, one entry per CDR3 protein. The sample has over 500,000 distinct CDR3 sequences, 46% seen once. The source material was peripheral blood or thyroid tissue (not recorded which). The V call is TRBV4-2, the J call TRBJ1-5; D is unresolved. The TCR originated in an adult woman with Graves' disease, either hyperthyroidism or ophthalmopathy (not recorded which). The DNA of the CDR3 is TGTGCCAGCAGCCACTCGGCCAGCTTGAATCAGCCCCAGCATTTT. This sequence encodes CASSHSASLNQPQHF.